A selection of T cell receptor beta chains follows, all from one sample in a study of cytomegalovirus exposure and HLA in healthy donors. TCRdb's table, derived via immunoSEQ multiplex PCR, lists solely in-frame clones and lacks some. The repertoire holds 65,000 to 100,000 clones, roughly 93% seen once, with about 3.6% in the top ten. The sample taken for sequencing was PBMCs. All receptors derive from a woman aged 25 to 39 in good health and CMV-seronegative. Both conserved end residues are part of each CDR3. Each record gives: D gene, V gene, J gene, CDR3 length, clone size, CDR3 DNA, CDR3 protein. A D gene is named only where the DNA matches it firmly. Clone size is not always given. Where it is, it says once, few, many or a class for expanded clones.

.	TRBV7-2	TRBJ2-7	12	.	TGTGCCAGCAGCTCTACCTCAAGAGAGCAGTACTTC	CASSSTSREQYF
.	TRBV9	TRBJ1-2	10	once	TGTGCCAGCAGCGGCACAGGCTACACCTTC	CASSGTGYTF
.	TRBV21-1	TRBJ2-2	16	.	TGTGCCAGCAGCAAGAGAGTCAACAGGGCTACCGGGGAGCTGTTTTTT	CASSKRVNRATGELFF
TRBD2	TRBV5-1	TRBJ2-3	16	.	TGCGCCAGCAGCTACGTCGCGGGGGGAATCACAGATACGCAGTATTTT	CASSYVAGGITDTQYF
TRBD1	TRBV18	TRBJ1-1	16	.	TGTGCCAGCTCACCATTTGAACAGGGGCTGGCCACTGAAGCTTTCTTT	CASSPFEQGLATEAFF
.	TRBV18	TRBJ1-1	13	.	TGTGCCAGCTCTGAGGCCATGAACACTGAAGCTTTCTTT	CASSEAMNTEAFF
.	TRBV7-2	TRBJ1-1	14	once	TGTGCCAGCAGCTTCGCCACCACTAACACTGAAGCTTTCTTT	CASSFATTNTEAFF
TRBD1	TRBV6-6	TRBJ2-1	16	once	TGTGCCAGCAGTTACTCCAGGGGGCGGACGAGCCACGAGCAGTTCTTC	CASSYSRGRTSHEQFF
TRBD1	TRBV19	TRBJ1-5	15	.	TGTGCCAGTAGTATAGTGGACAGGGGGAATCAGCCCCAGCATTTT	CASSIVDRGNQPQHF
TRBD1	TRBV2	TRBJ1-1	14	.	TGTGCCAGCGCTCAAGACAGGGCGAACACTGAAGCTTTCTTT	CASAQDRANTEAFF
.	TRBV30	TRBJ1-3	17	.	TGTGCCTGGAGTGCCCGCGGAGGTCCCCTCGGTGGAAACACCATATATTTT	CAWSARGGPLGGNTIYF
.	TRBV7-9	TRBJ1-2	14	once	TGTGCCAGCAGCTTAGGAGAAGCTAACTATGGCTACACCTTC	CASSLGEANYGYTF
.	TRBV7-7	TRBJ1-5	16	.	TGTGCCAGCAGCTTAGACCGCAGGGGATACAATCAGCCCCAGCATTTT	CASSLDRRGYNQPQHF
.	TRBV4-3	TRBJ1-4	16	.	TGCGCCAGCAGCCAAGACCCTAGACGGCCGACGCGGGTCCTGTTTTTT	CASSQDPRRPTRVLFF
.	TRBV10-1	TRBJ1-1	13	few	TGCGCCAGCAGTTTAGCTTTGAACACTGAAGCTTTCTTT	CASSLALNTEAFF
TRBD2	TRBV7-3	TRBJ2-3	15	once	TGTGCCAGCCGACCTAGCGGGGGGCACACAGATACGCAGTATTTT	CASRPSGGHTDTQYF
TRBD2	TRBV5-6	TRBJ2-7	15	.	TGTGCCAGCAGCCGCGGGACTAGCGGGGGGTACGAGCAGTACTTC	CASSRGTSGGYEQYF
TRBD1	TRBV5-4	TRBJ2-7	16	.	TGTGCCAGCAGCTTTCGCTCCGGGACAGGGGGCTACGAGCAGTACTTC	CASSFRSGTGGYEQYF
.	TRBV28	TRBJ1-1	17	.	TGTGCCAGCAGTTTATCCCGAGGGGCAGGACCTTCGGGGGATGCTTTCTTT	CASSLSRGAGPSGDAFF
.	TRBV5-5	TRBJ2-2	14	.	TGTGCCAGCAGCCCACAGGGGAGGACCGGGGAGCTGTTTTTT	CASSPQGRTGELFF
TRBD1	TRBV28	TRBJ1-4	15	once	TGTGCCAGCAGTACAAGACAGGGGGGGAGAGAAAAACTGTTTTTT	CASSTRQGGREKLFF